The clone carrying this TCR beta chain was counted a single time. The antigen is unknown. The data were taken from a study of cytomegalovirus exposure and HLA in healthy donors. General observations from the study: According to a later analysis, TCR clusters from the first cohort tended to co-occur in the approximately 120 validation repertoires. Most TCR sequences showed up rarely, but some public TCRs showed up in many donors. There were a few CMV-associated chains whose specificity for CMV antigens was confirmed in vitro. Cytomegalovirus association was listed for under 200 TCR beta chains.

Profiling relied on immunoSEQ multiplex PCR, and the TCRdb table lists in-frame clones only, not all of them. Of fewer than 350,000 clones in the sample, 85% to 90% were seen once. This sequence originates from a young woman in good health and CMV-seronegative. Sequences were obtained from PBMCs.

CDR3 region: CASRAGGNTIYF. The CDR3 region has the DNA TGCGCCAGCAGGGCAGGGGGAAACACCATATATTTT. The chain links TRBV5-1 to TRBJ1-3; D may be TRBD1 (5 bases). This CDR3 has 12 amino acids. Trimming stripped 5 bases from V and 4 bases from J, with 7 bases between. Germline assignment: CDR1 SGHRS and CDR2 YFSETQ.